The 7 T cell receptor beta chains below were found in one sample sequenced in a study of OX40 agonist ivuxolimab in advanced cancers. Sequencing was performed with immunoSEQ multiplex PCR; in TCRdb, only in-frame clones are kept and a portion is missing. The data show under 75,000 clones, about nine tenths seen once. The material sequenced was CD4+ or CD8+ T cells sorted from blood, taken in a trial of the OX40 agonist ivuxolimab. The receptors come from an adult with an advanced solid tumor such as melanoma, head and neck, liver or kidney cancer.

The chain couples TRBV19 to TRBJ1-5; D remains ambiguous. This CDR3 has 16 residues. Between the trimmed V and J ends, which lost 0 bases and 0 bases, there was a span of 9 bases. Germline assignment: CDR1 LNHDA and CDR2 SQIVND (reference sequence). As DNA, the CDR3 is TGTGCCAGTAGTATAGATGGAGGGAATAGCAATCAGCCCCAGCATTTT. Translated, it gives CASSIDGGNSNQPQHF.

The chain has TRBV19 and TRBJ2-3, with TRBD2 identical over 9 bases. Germline V CDR1 and CDR2: LNHDA, SQIVND (reference sequence). This CDR3 has 16 residues. With V trimmed by 4 bases and J by 2 bases, 7 bases remained unmatched. CDR3 in amino acids: CASSKLSGRNTDTQYF. As DNA, the CDR3 is TGTGCCAGTAGTAAGTTGAGCGGGAGGAACACAGATACGCAGTATTTT.

This clone was picked up one time. This chain joins TRBV30 and TRBJ2-1; 7 positions agree with TRBD1. With V trimmed by 2 bases and J by 5 bases, 3 bases remained unmatched. Germline loops: CDR1 GTSNPN, CDR2 SVGIG (reference sequence). This CDR3 comprises 13 residues. The CDR3 DNA reads TGTGCCTGGAGTTATACAGGGGACAATGAGCAGTTCTTC. Translating it yields CAWSYTGDNEQFF.

The chain links TRBV7-3 to TRBJ2-3; D unclear. The V end was cut by 5 bases, the J end by 0 bases, with 3 bases between. The CDR3 consists of 12 residues. Germline-derived CDR1 and CDR2 are SGHTA and FQGTGA. CDR3 coding DNA: TGTGCCAGCAGCCCTAGCACAGATACGCAGTATTTT. Translating it yields CASSPSTDTQYF. The variable domain in full, with the rest retrieved from reference TRBV7-3 and TRBJ2-3, is GAGVSQTPSNKVTEKGKYVELRCDPISGHTALYWYRQSLGQGPEFLIYFQGTGAADDSGLPNDRFFAVRPEGSVSTLKIQRTERGDSAVYLCASSPSTDTQYFGPGTRLTVL.

This clone was picked up a small number of times. The genes are TRBV4-3 and TRBJ2-3; 10 nucleotides agree with TRBD2. The ends lost 0 bases at V and 2 bases at J; junction bases unmatched: 5. The CDR3 consists of 17 residues. CDR1 LGHNA and CDR2 YSLEER come from the germline V gene. CDR3 DNA: TGCGCCAGCAGCCAAGATAGGACTAGCGGAGCCACAGATACGCAGTATTTT. It specifies CASSQDRTSGATDTQYF.

The V call is TRBV28, the J call TRBJ2-7; TRBD2 is a possible D gene (5 bases). Trimming removed 5 bases at V and 0 bases at J, with 14 bases between. Germline V CDR1 and CDR2: MDHEN, SYDVKM. This CDR3 is built from 15 residues. In DNA, the CDR3 is TGTGCCAGCAGTGAAAGCGGCGGAACCTCCTACGAGCAGTACTTC. Its protein product is CASSESGGTSYEQYF.

The CDR3 sequence is CARGDSRNQPQHF. The CDR3 DNA reads as TGTGCCAGGGGGGACAGCCGCAATCAGCCCCAGCATTTT. V is TRBV21-1 and J is TRBJ1-5; TRBD1 is taken as the D call from the table, unchecked against the DNA. TRBV21-1 is flagged as a pseudogene. CDR3 length equals 13 residues.